This section outlines one TCR beta chain sequence together with its context. The antigen remains undetermined. The data belong to a study of cytomegalovirus exposure and HLA in healthy donors. The germline V gene encodes CDR1 ENHRY and CDR2 SYGVKD. The ends lost 4 bases at V and 4 bases at J; junction bases unmatched: 3. CDR3 length: 13 residues. Overall study results and limits: Researchers catalogued about 160 TCR beta chains as cytomegalovirus-associated. In a later analysis, V- and J-gene trimming of beta chains associated with a DCLRE1C missense variant, replicated independently.

13 Jbeta primers and 60 Vbeta primers were used for the PCR. Under the authors' procedure: In a later analysis, the count reached about 75 million unique TCR beta chains, with 9 million to 11 million shared. Repertoires were generated with immunoSEQ multiplex PCR, while TCRdb's copy carries only in-frame clones and drops some. V and J calls plus clone size are reproduced from that table; the DNA served to infer D and trimming. Of approximately 240,000 clones listed, 75% to 90% are singletons. The chain combines TRBV10-3 with TRBJ2-5; 7 positions agree with TRBD2. The receptor's source is a young woman in good health and CMV-seronegative. The sequencing input was PBMCs. The CDR3 bases are TGTGCCATCAGTGCGGGGGAGGGAGAGACCCAGTACTTC. Translating it yields CAISAGEGETQYF.